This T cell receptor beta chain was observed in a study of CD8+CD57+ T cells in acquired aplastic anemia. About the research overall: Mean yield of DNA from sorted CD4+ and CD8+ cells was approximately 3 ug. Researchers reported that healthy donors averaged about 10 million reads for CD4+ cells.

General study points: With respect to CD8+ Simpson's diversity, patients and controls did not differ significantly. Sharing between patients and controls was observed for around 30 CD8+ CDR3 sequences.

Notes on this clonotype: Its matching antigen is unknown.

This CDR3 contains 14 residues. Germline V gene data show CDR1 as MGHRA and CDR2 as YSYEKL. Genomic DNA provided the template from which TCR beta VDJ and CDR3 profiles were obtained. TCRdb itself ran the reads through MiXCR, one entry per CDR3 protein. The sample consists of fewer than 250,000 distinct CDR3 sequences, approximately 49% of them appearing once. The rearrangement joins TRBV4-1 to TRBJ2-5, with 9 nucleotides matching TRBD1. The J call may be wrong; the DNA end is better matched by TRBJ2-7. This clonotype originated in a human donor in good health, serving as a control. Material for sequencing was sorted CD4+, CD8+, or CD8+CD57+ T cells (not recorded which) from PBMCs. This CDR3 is CASSQPDRGDEQYF. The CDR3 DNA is TGCGCCAGCAGCCAACCGGACAGGGGTGACGAGCAGTACTTC.